Reported below is one TCR beta chain. Its antigen is not identified. This was the immunoSEQ v3 assay. The repertoire was sequenced with immunoSEQ multiplex PCR; TCRdb's copy has only in-frame clones and lacks some. The sample holds about 100,000 clones; approximately 65% are singletons and the top ten take around 9.9%. This specimen comes from a study of TIL therapy for anti-PD-1-resistant metastatic lung cancer. Study context: Median tumor PD-L1 proportion score was about 6%. Median tumor mutation burden was under 1.6 mutations per megabase.

V lost 6 bases and J 7 bases, leaving 12 bases between the germline ends. Germline CDR1 and CDR2: MNHEY and SMNVEV (reference sequence). There are 13 residues in the CDR3. The time point: pre-treatment sample, taken before nivolumab and TIL therapy. The tumor samples were excised metastases, mostly pleural nodules or supraclavicular lymph nodes. Enrollment ran from 2017 to early 2020. Findings and caveats of the study: This highly selected cohort may not generalize to typical lung cancer patients.

The clonotype comes from a person aged 30 to 80 with non-small cell lung cancer. This chain uses TRBV27 with TRBJ2-2; no reliable D call. The sample here was tumor tissue, taken at baseline. In DNA, the CDR3 is TGTGCCAGCAGCTCCCCAACGGGCGGGGAGCTGTTTTTT. It yields the protein CASSSPTGGELFF.